These T cell receptor beta chains were read from a single sample in a study of blood T cell repertoires in COVID-19. Libraries were prepared by immunoSEQ multiplex PCR; TCRdb keeps only in-frame clonotypes and omits some of them. The table includes approximately 430,000 clones, about nine tenths detected once. Sequenced: peripheral blood. Receptors were obtained from a woman younger than 45 with active or convalescent COVID-19. CDR3s include the opening cysteine and the closing phenylalanine or tryptophan. A D gene is named only where the DNA matches it firmly. Only some rows state a clone size, as once, few, many or a class for expanded clones.

clone size | D gene | CDR3 length | J gene | V gene | CDR3 DNA | CDR3 protein
- | TRBD1 | 15 | TRBJ2-2 | TRBV7-9 | TGTGCCAGCAGCTGGACAGGGGGGAAGGACGGGGAGCTGTTTTTT | CASSWTGGKDGELFF
- | TRBD1 | 16 | TRBJ1-5 | TRBV19 | TGTGCCAGTAGTGACCGGGACAGGGGTAGCAATCAGCCCCAGCATTTT | CASSDRDRGSNQPQHF
- | - | 16 | TRBJ1-3 | TRBV7-9 | TGTGCCAGCAGCTTCTACAGTTCGAACTCTGGAAACACCATATATTTT | CASSFYSSNSGNTIYF
- | - | 16 | TRBJ2-3 | TRBV9 | TGTGCCAGCAGCGTTCTCCCGGGAGAGGGCACAGATACGCAGTATTTT | CASSVLPGEGTDTQYF
- | TRBD1 | 16 | TRBJ2-1 | TRBV7-2 | TGTGCCAGCAGCTTAAATGGGGACAGGGGGGGCAATGAGCAGTTCTTC | CASSLNGDRGGNEQFF
- | - | 18 | TRBJ1-5 | TRBV7-8 | TGTGCCAGCAGCTTAGGGTGGCGTGTTGGGGGCCGCAATCAGCCCCAGCATTTT | CASSLGWRVGGRNQPQHF
once | - | 14 | TRBJ2-1 | TRBV27 | TGTGCCAGCAGTCCAAGAAGGACTGGCTATGAGCAGTTCTTC | CASSPRRTGYEQFF
- | - | 14 | TRBJ2-3 | TRBV29-1 | TGCAGCGTTGTGTTGGATAACCGGGCAGATACGCAGTATTTT | CSVVLDNRADTQYF
- | TRBD2 | 17 | TRBJ2-1 | TRBV7-2 | TGTGCCAGCAGCTTATCTGGTGGGAGGGCCAGGTTGAATGAGCAGTTCTTC | CASSLSGGRARLNEQFF
- | TRBD2 | 18 | TRBJ2-1 | TRBV2 | TGTGCCAGCAGTCTTACCCGAGGGGGGACTAGCGGGGGTTTGGAGCAGTTCTTC | CASSLTRGGTSGGLEQFF
- | - | 16 | TRBJ1-3 | TRBV7-9 | TGTGCCAGCGGCCCGGCGACTTCCAGCTCTGGAAACACCATATATTTT | CASGPATSSSGNTIYF
- | TRBD2 | 15 | TRBJ2-2 | TRBV7-6 | TGTGCCAGCAGCTCCGGGACTAGCGGGAGCGGGGAGCTGTTTTTT | CASSSGTSGSGELFF